The clone carrying this T cell receptor (beta chain) was observed a single time. The CDR3 sequence is 14 residues long. Germline V lookup: CDR1 SGHNT, CDR2 YENEEA. V dropped 8 bases and J dropped 1 base, with 15 bases sitting between them. Per the authors' pipeline: Cell counts per sample came from amplifying reference gene primers. The protocol was immunoSEQ multiplex PCR, while the TCRdb copy is restricted to in-frame clones and leaves out a portion. V and J calls and clone size come straight from that table; D and trimming were deduced from the DNA. Of some 96,000 clones in the sample, almost 90% were seen once. This specimen comes from a study of blood T cell repertoires in COVID-19. Background on the study: Acute-phase and convalescent COVID-19 samples originated in the United States, Italy and Spain. From T cells, B-cell-depleted T cells, or PBMCs came the material, which was cDNA or gDNA.

The genes are TRBV11-3 and TRBJ2-7; D may be TRBD2 (5 bases). This TCR derives from a human donor in a cohort sampled during active COVID-19. What was sequenced was peripheral blood. The CDR3 nucleotides read TGTGCCAGCCCAGAAGGGAGTGGTTCCTACGAGCAGTACTTC. Translated: CASPEGSGSYEQYF.